Here is one TCR beta chain with its context. Its cognate antigen has yet to be identified. Qualities for individual bases were not recorded, and no much larger clone is one base off. V drops 5 bases and J drops 5 bases, leaving 10 bases in between. The cysteine opens and the phenylalanine closes a CDR3 of 12 amino acids. CDR3 DNA is the only sequence kept; it has 36 bases, read in frame from the first base. The germline V gene encodes CDR1 SGDLS and CDR2 YYNGEE. This record belongs to a study of Ad26.COV2.S vaccination and SARS-CoV-2 variants listed by TCRdb under 2021. For context, the study as a whole: Donors in the vaccine arm were drawn from COV1001, a phase I-IIa trial of Ad26.COV2.S in healthy adults that was multicentre, randomized, double-blind and placebo-controlled. TCRbeta repertoire sequencing served as the tool for gauging how specific and how broad the SARS-CoV-2-reactive T cell receptors were following Ad26.COV2.S vaccination. A total of 32 samples were included in the TCR-sequenced set, comprising roughly 19 Ad26.COV2.S vaccine recipients, 5 placebo recipients and 8 SARS-CoV-2 convalescent individuals. Ad26.COV2.S was given intramuscularly at 5x10^10 or 1x10^11 viral particles, as a single shot or as two shots 56 days apart. Participants in the trial were split at random into five groups of five each, receiving low-dose or high-dose Ad26.COV2.S once or twice, or else placebo on both occasions. Blinding of investigators to trial group allocation was maintained during experiments and outcome assessment. Beyond this particular receptor, the publication reports: Vaccine and placebo recipients had comparable non-spike TCR breadth, which fits with the vaccine containing only spike. Ad26.COV2.S recipients had higher spike-specific TCR breadth than placebo recipients (P = 0.0014). After vaccination, substantial breadth of spike-specific CD8+ and CD4+ T cell responses was reported. The study was not powered to compare responses between vaccine doses or regimens. According to the authors, total T cell responses may have been underestimated by the TCR breadth and depth analyses.

The treatment or condition label of this sample denotes: around 19 received Ad26.COV2.S at low or high dose, single or two shots; about five received placebo; per-sample allocation not given. Repertoires of vaccine and placebo recipients were sequenced from samples taken on day 63 after the first injection. Cohort 1b enrolled about two dozen adults aged 18-55 years at a single site in Boston, USA, between 29 July and 7 August 2020. Ad26.COV2.S was a replication-incompetent adenovirus type 26 vector expressing a prefusion-stabilized SARS-CoV-2 spike protein from the original Wuhan strain. The immunoSEQ Assay was the method used to sequence TCRbeta CDR3 regions. After extraction, genomic DNA underwent amplification by bias-controlled multiplex PCR, followed by high-throughput sequencing. From the authors' description of their analysis: Collapsing and filtering of sequences were performed to quantify the absolute abundance of each unique TCRbeta CDR3 region. T cell fraction was estimated by normalization of TCRbeta template counts to usable DNA, with usable DNA being measured through amplification of reference genes present in all nucleated cells. Repertoire TCRs were annotated as SARS-CoV-2-specific by exact matching of V gene, CDR3 amino acid sequence and J gene to a known reactive TCR set. The reference SARS-CoV-2 TCR set was derived from MIRA and filtered for enrichment in COVID-19-positive ImmuneCODE repertoires, a step that removed public or cross-reactive TCRs. Drawing on the MIRA antigens, annotated TCRs were analysed further at the level of specific ORF or position within ORF. Breadth was defined as annotated unique rearrangements over total unique productive rearrangements; depth was the summed frequency of those rearrangements. TCR breadth was compared between groups using two-sided Wilcoxon rank-sum tests. Here the immuneACCESS table is served through TCRdb, limited to in-frame sequences with V and J called. Missing clones are a known gap in these copies; in checked studies unresolved V genes cover under half, and the rest lacks a known reason. That table gives V, J and clone size, and the DNA gave D and trimming. The sample table shows around 250,000 clones, and around 85% are seen once. The ten biggest clones cover just under 3% of the sample.

The sample in question was peripheral blood, obtained in a trial of Ad26.COV2.S vaccine versus placebo. This chain joins TRBV9 to TRBJ2-5; no D segment can be confidently identified. The TCR sequence derives from a person aged 18 to 65 who received the Ad26.COV2.S COVID-19 vaccine or a placebo. The DNA reads as follows: TGTGCCAGCAGTTCAATGGGGGAGACCCAGTACTTC. Translation gives CASSSMGETQYF.